This section outlines one TCR beta chain sequence together with its context. The target antigen is unknown. The CDR3 covers 21 residues. V gave up 0 bases and J gave up 0 bases; unmatched junction bases: 15. Germline CDR1 and CDR2: MNHNS and SASEGT. This record comes from a study of siplizumab effects on memory and regulatory T cells. Study-wide results and caveats: Siplizumab significantly lowered the alloreactive sequences that could be traced to unstimulated CD4+ memory cells. Unstimulated subsets accounted for the mapping of only a minor share of the clones that were alloreactive.

Produced via immunoSEQ multiplex PCR; TCRdb's table is partial and in-frame only. The sample has over 60,000 clones, about 90% seen once. The sequencing sample was made of CD8+ T cells sorted from blood. The V gene is TRBV6-1, the J gene TRBJ1-1; TRBD1 matches 11 bases. The sequence was obtained from a human donor in good health. CDR3 in DNA: TGTGCCAGCAGTGAAGCAGGTGGTGGGGGGACAGGGGGGTTAGTGAACACTGAAGCTTTCTTT. It yields the protein CASSEAGGGGTGGLVNTEAFF.